This passage covers 29 T cell receptor beta chains from one sample sequenced in a study of molecular identifiers for immune sequencing clone quantification. TCRdb re-analysed the PCR reads in MiXCR, keeping a single row per CDR3 protein. The table has over 85,000 distinct CDR3 sequences, 25% seen once. The sample comprised naive CD8+ T cells from blood, with Jurkat cell RNA spiked in. The subset denotes: FACS-sorted CD8+CD4-CCR7+CD45RA+ naive T cells. Receptors were obtained from a human donor in good health. Some libraries in this study had Jurkat cell RNA spiked in.

This clonotype has at least ten counts. The CDR3 is CASSAIQGEQYF. For the CDR3, the DNA is TGTGCCAGCAGCGCCATACAGGGTGAGCAGTACTTC. This rearrangement joins TRBV5-5 to TRBJ2-7; D is possibly TRBD1 (6 bases). The CDR3 is 12 residues long. V was pared by 4 bases and J by 7 bases, with 12 bases between. Germline CDR1 and CDR2: SGHKS and YYEKEE (reference sequence).

Points on this clonotype: A much larger clonotype is one base distant, so this may be a read error. CDR3 protein: CSVGDAYRVADTQYF. The CDR3 coding sequence is TGCAGCGTTGGTGATGCGTACCGGGTAGCAGATACGCAGTATTTT. The chain joins TRBV29-1 to TRBJ2-3; D not certain. CDR1 is SQVTM, CDR2 ANQGSEA, per germline. This CDR3 comprises 15 residues. V was cut by 4 bases and J by 4 bases, with 18 bases left in between.

In this sample, this clonotype turned up a few times. The rearrangement uses TRBV27 and TRBJ2-3; 9 nucleotides agree with TRBD2. With V trimmed by 1 base and J by 1 base, 3 bases remained unmatched. Germline V CDR1 and CDR2: MNHEY, SMNVEV (reference sequence). This CDR3 has 16 amino acids. The CDR3 region has the DNA TGTGCCAGCAGTTTATTTATAGCGGGAGGCACAGATACGCAGTATTTT. It is translated as CASSLFIAGGTDTQYF.

The V call is TRBV12-3 or TRBV12-4, the J call TRBJ2-7; 7 bases map to TRBD1. Losses at the gene ends were 7 bases for V and 2 bases for J; bases not matched to a gene: 8. The CDR3 length is 14 residues. The CDR3 here is CASTAGTVTYEQYF. CDR3 bases: TGTGCCAGCACCGCCGGGACAGTCACCTACGAGCAGTACTTC.

The genes are TRBV20-1 and TRBJ2-1; 8 bases are a match to TRBD1. V trimming: 6 bases; J trimming: 2 bases; junction bases outside the gene matches: 6. CDR1 DFQATT and CDR2 SNEGSKA come from the germline V gene (reference sequence). The CDR3 is made up of 14 amino acids. CDR3 sequence reads: CSAADRVAYNEQFF. CDR3 nucleotides: TGCAGTGCGGCGGACAGGGTTGCCTACAATGAGCAGTTCTTC.

This clonotype has at least ten counts. The rearrangement uses TRBV14 and TRBJ2-5, with D maybe TRBD2 (5 bases). Germline V gives CDR1 SGHDN, CDR2 FVKESK. This CDR3 region has 13 residues. The V end was cut by 0 bases, the J end by 5 bases, with 7 bases between. This CDR3 is CASSQELDETQYF. CDR3 nucleotides: TGTGCCAGCAGCCAAGAACTAGATGAGACCCAGTACTTC.

V and J are TRBV2 and TRBJ2-1; D is unresolved. Germline V gene data show CDR1 as SNHLY and CDR2 as FYNNEI. The V and J ends lost 3 bases and 4 bases respectively, with 7 bases between them. The CDR3 spans 13 residues. CDR3 sequence reads: CASSDTPYNEQFF. In DNA, the CDR3 is TGTGCCAGCAGTGACACTCCTTACAATGAGCAGTTCTTC.

Note on this clonotype: A much larger clone lies one base from this, so it may be a read error. The chain links TRBV18 to TRBJ1-3; no clear D. The germline V gene encodes CDR1 KGHSH and CDR2 LQKENI. The CDR3 sequence is 15 residues long. CDR3 sequence reads: CAGSPPGNSGNTIYF. Here the CDR3 DNA reads TGTGCCGGCTCACCACCGGGGAACTCTGGAAACACCATATATTTT.

This clonotype was observed many times. CDR3: CASSTGIEQYF. In DNA form, the CDR3 reads TGCGCCAGCAGCACAGGGATCGAGCAGTACTTC. J is TRBJ2-7 and V is TRBV5-1, with a possible D match to TRBD1 (6 bases). V was cut by 4 bases and J by 6 bases, with 8 bases left in between. Germline CDR1 reads SGHRS; CDR2 reads YFSETQ. This CDR3 has 11 amino acids.

This clonotype appeared many times. The V call is TRBV19, the J call TRBJ1-4, with D hard to call. CDR3 length equals 15 residues. Germline CDR1 LNHDA, CDR2 SQIVND (reference sequence). V was cut by 5 bases and J by 5 bases, with 15 bases left in between. CDR3 coding DNA: TGTGCCAGTAGTGTCTGGGCCATCGGGAATGAAAAACTGTTTTTT. This gives the protein CASSVWAIGNEKLFF.

This clonotype was seen at least ten times. The chain has TRBV21-1 and TRBJ2-3; the table assigns TRBD1, which was not confirmed against the DNA. TRBV21-1 is a documented pseudogene. The CDR3 is 15 amino acids. CDR3 nucleotides: TGTGCCAGCAAACGCGGGACAGGGGGCGTTGATACGCAGTATTTT. It translates to CASKRGTGGVDTQYF.

About this clonotype: Relative to the germline gene, one junction end is altered; a read error may explain this. The gene calls are TRBV5-6 and TRBJ2-7; no definite D call. Germline loops: CDR1 SGHDT, CDR2 YYEEEE. The CDR3 runs 11 residues. The CDR3 bases are TGTGCCAGCAGCTTTGGGTACGAGCAGTGCTTC. Translating it yields CASSFGYEQCF. Complete variable domain (other parts from reference TRBV5-6 and TRBJ2-7): DAGVTQSPTHLIKTRGQQVTLRCSPKSGHDTVSWYQQALGQGPQFIFQYYEEEERQRGNFPDRFSGHQFPNYSSELNVNALLLGDSALYLCASSFGYEQCFGPGTRLTVT.

CDR3 region: CSDARLADTDTQYF. The CDR3 DNA sequence: TGCAGCGACGCCAGACTAGCGGATACTGATACGCAGTATTTT. This chain uses TRBV29-1 with TRBJ2-3, with TRBD2 matching over 9 bases. V lost 7 bases to trimming and J lost 6 bases; unmatched junction nucleotides: 11. This CDR3 region has 14 residues. Per the germline V gene, CDR1 is SQVTM and CDR2 is ANQGSEA.

This clonotype was recorded many times. The chain joins TRBV5-4 to TRBJ2-7, with D perhaps matching TRBD1 (5 bases). Trimming stripped 4 bases from V and 5 bases from J, with 10 bases between. The CDR3 runs to 12 residues. The germline V gene has CDR1 SGHNT and CDR2 YYREEE (reference sequence). CDR3 loop: CASSPQGHEQYF. Written as DNA, the CDR3 is TGTGCCAGCAGCCCTCAGGGTCACGAGCAGTACTTC.

A remark on this clonotype: Since the CDR3 does not end with the conserved phenylalanine or tryptophan, this likely comes from a read error. The rearrangement links TRBV20-1 to TRBJ2-5, with TRBD2 matching over 8 bases. The CDR3 length is 14 residues. Germline V gene data show CDR1 as DFQATT and CDR2 as SNEGSKA (reference sequence). After removal of 3 bases from V and 7 bases from J, the junction contained 10 bases not matched to a gene. The CDR3: CSASYSGKVGTQYY. CDR3 DNA sequence: TGCAGTGCTAGTTATAGCGGGAAAGTGGGGACCCAGTACTAC.

This chain joins TRBV2 and TRBJ1-5; D gene ambiguous. The length of the CDR3 is 13 residues. CDR1 and CDR2 from the germline V gene are SNHLY and FYNNEI. V was pared by 4 bases and J by 2 bases, with 6 bases between. The CDR3 sequence: CASSGSGNQPQHF. Written as DNA, the CDR3 is TGTGCCAGCAGTGGGTCAGGCAATCAGCCCCAGCATTTT.

Concerning this clonotype: One base away lies a much larger clone, so this may be a sequencing read error. The chain employs TRBV4-1 and TRBJ2-1; TRBD1 agrees at 9 bases. The CDR3 is 15 residues long. Germline CDR1 and CDR2: MGHRA and YSYEKL. The CDR3 DNA reads TGCGCCAGCAGCCAAGATGGGGACAGGGCTAATGAGCGGTTCTTC. Translating it yields CASSQDGDRANERFF.

This clonotype showed up many times. The chain links TRBV27 to TRBJ2-3, with 7 bases identical to TRBD2. V shed 7 bases, J shed 1 base, and the junction held 14 bases outside the gene matches. Germline CDR1 and CDR2: MNHEY and SMNVEV (reference sequence). The CDR3 has 17 residues. In nucleotides, the CDR3 is TGTGCCAGCACCAACATTCAACCTAGCGGAGGCACAGATACGCAGTATTTT. Translation gives CASTNIQPSGGTDTQYF.

As for this clonotype: One junction end disagrees with the germline gene, perhaps due to a read error. This chain uses TRBV5-6 with TRBJ2-2, with D possibly being TRBD1 or TRBD2 (5 bases each). The CDR3 is 17 amino acids. CDR1 SGHDT and CDR2 YYEEEE come from the germline V gene. CDR3 sequence reads: CASNLGVTVPNTGALFF. The CDR3, as DNA: TGTGCCAGCAACTTGGGGGTCACTGTACCGAACACCGGGGCGCTGTTTTTT.

A remark on this clonotype: One base away lies a much larger clone, so this may be a sequencing read error. Without the conserved terminal phenylalanine or tryptophan, this CDR3 likely stems from a read error. The V and J genes are TRBV5-1 and TRBJ2-7, with 14 positions matching TRBD2. After removal of 4 bases from V and 3 bases from J, the junction contained 3 bases not matched to a gene. Germline assignment: CDR1 SGHRS and CDR2 YFSETQ. The CDR3 covers 15 residues. This CDR3 is CASSEGLAGVYEQYL. Here the CDR3 DNA reads TGCGCCAGCAGCGAGGGACTAGCGGGGGTCTACGAGCAGTACTTA.

This clonotype was seen at least ten times. The V and J genes are TRBV9 and TRBJ2-3; D is perhaps TRBD2 (7 bases). V lost 4 bases and J 6 bases, leaving 15 bases between the germline ends. Per germline, CDR1 SGDLS and CDR2 YYNGEE. The CDR3 is made up of 14 amino acids. The CDR3 region has the DNA TGTGCCAGCAGCAGAGGGGGGGGGCCGGATACGCAGTATTTT. Protein sequence: CASSRGGGPDTQYF.

This clonotype was detected a few times. This sequence joins TRBV4-3 and TRBJ2-1; 8 bases agree with TRBD2. V shed 0 bases and J 3 bases; nucleotides not matched to a gene: 4. The CDR3 has 16 residues. CDR1 and CDR2 (germline): LGHNA, YSLEER. In DNA, the CDR3 is TGCGCCAGCAGCCAAGATCGGAGCGGGGGCTACAATGAGCAGTTCTTC. Translating gives CASSQDRSGGYNEQFF.

Worth noting for this clonotype: Possible read error: a much larger clone is one base away. The V gene is TRBV6-1, the J gene TRBJ1-5; D may be TRBD1 (5 bases). The CDR3 runs to 15 residues. In germline, CDR1 is MNHNS, CDR2 SASEGT. V dropped 0 bases and J dropped 6 bases, with 12 bases sitting between them. The CDR3 DNA follows: TGTGCCAGCAGTGAAGCCTACTGGGACGCTCAGCCCCAGCATTTT. Translated, it gives CASSEAYWDAQPQHF.

This clonotype was seen only a few times. The V call is TRBV6-2 or TRBV6-3, the J call TRBJ2-1; 7 bases fit TRBD2. V gave up 2 bases and J gave up 8 bases; unmatched junction bases: 6. In germline, CDR1 is MNHEY, CDR2 SVGEGT. CDR3 length equals 14 residues. The CDR3, as DNA: TGTGCCAGCAGTTACGTGGCGGGAGTGGATGAGCAGTTCTTC. As protein: CASSYVAGVDEQFF.

The table lists this clonotype with many counts. Here the CDR3 DNA reads TGTGCCAGCAGCTTCCTACGGGCGAACACCGGGGAGCTGTTTTTT. Translating gives CASSFLRANTGELFF. This chain links TRBV7-9 with TRBJ2-2; D uncertain. Germline V lookup: CDR1 SEHNR, CDR2 FQNEAQ (reference sequence). Between the trimmed V and J ends, which lost 3 bases and 0 bases, there was a span of 8 bases. This CDR3 is built from 15 residues.

This clonotype was counted many times. The chain uses TRBV19 and TRBJ1-5; possibly TRBD1 for D (6 bases). Germline V gene sequence: CDR1 LNHDA, CDR2 SQIVND (reference sequence). There are 13 residues in the CDR3. V lost 4 bases and J lost 9, with 13 bases in between. The DNA of the CDR3 is TGTGCCAGTAGTACCCCCGGGGGGCCGCCCCAGCATTTT. The encoded protein is CASSTPGGPPQHF.

The chain couples TRBV27 to TRBJ2-3; 12 nucleotides match TRBD2. With V trimmed by 6 bases and J by 2 bases, 3 bases remained unmatched. The germline V gene encodes CDR1 MNHEY and CDR2 SMNVEV (reference sequence). This CDR3 comprises 15 residues. The CDR3 DNA reads as TGTGCCAGCAGGACTAGCGGGGGATACACAGATACGCAGTATTTT. Amino acids: CASRTSGGYTDTQYF.

A single count supports this clonotype. In DNA, the CDR3 is TGTGCCAGCAGTGAAAGCGTCACTAACCCTGTGGGTGAAGCTTTCTTT. Amino acids: CASSESVTNPVGEAFF. V is TRBV2 and J is TRBJ1-1; D unclear. V was trimmed by 2 bases and J by 7 bases, leaving 20 bases between them. Germline CDR1 and CDR2: SNHLY and FYNNEI. CDR3 length equals 16 residues.

This clonotype was detected ten times or more. This chain joins TRBV27 and TRBJ1-4; 8 bases are shared with TRBD1. CDR3 length: 15 residues. Germline CDR1 reads MNHEY; CDR2 reads SMNVEV (reference sequence). The V segment lost 5 bases and the J segment 7 bases; nucleotides outside the gene matches: 9. The CDR3 reads CASSPSRTGSEKLFF. The CDR3 DNA sequence: TGTGCCAGCAGTCCAAGTCGGACAGGGAGTGAAAAACTGTTTTTT.